This T cell receptor (beta chain) was profiled in a study of human versus mouse CDR3 diversity and MHC coevolution. General study results and limits: Two of the three human donors had the lowest clonal inequality.

The protocol was immunoSEQ multiplex PCR, while the TCRdb copy is restricted to in-frame clones and leaves out a portion. The data hold 80,000 or so clones, with 90% to 95% observed a single time. Turning to this clone: Its antigen is still unknown.

The CDR3 runs 13 residues. The origin of this receptor is a person aged 25 to 75 in good health. V and J are TRBV21-1 and TRBJ1-2; TRBD1, the table's D call, was not compared with the DNA. TRBV21-1 has pseudogene status. The sample consisted of naive CD4+ T cells from blood. This sample's subset: CD45RO-negative CD62L-positive naive CD4 T cells. CDR3 sequence reads: CASSKTSGGGYTF. Here the CDR3 DNA reads TGTGCCAGCAGCAAAACGTCAGGGGGTGGCTACACCTTC.